These 13 T cell receptor beta chains share one sample of origin, sequenced in a study of CD8+CD57+ T cells in acquired aplastic anemia. Profiles of TCR beta VDJ and CDR3 were generated from a genomic DNA template. TCRdb itself ran the reads through MiXCR, one entry per CDR3 protein. This table has around 120,000 distinct CDR3 sequences, almost 40% appearing once. Patients sequenced had flow cytometry evidence of CD8+CD57+ cell expansion. The sequenced material came from sorted CD4+, CD8+, or CD8+CD57+ T cells (not recorded which) from PBMCs. These TCRs come from a human donor with aplastic anemia.

For this clonotype: Since a much larger clone is just one base distant, this may be a read error. The chain couples TRBV5-1 to TRBJ2-3; 9 nucleotides line up with TRBD2. CDR3 length equals 13 residues. The V gene end was trimmed by 6 bases and the J gene end by 3 bases; junction bases not matched to a gene: 2. Germline lookup yields CDR1 SGHRS and CDR2 YFSETQ. The DNA for the CDR3 is TGCGCCAGCACCCTAGCGGGGACAGATACGCAGTATTTT. It codes for CASTLAGTDTQYF.

To note about this clonotype: Since a much larger clone is just one base distant, this may be a read error. This rearrangement joins TRBV20-1 to TRBJ2-7; tentative D call: TRBD1 (7 bases). From germline, CDR1 is DFQATT and CDR2 SNEGSKA (reference sequence). The CDR3 spans 14 residues. CDR3 coding DNA: TGCCGTGCTATAAAACAGGGGACTTCCTACGAGCAGTACTTC. It yields the protein CRAIKQGTSYEQYF.

This clonotype was seen many times. The rearrangement links TRBV20-1 to TRBJ1-2, with D possibly TRBD1 on 6 matching bases. Trimming cost V 3 bases and J 7 bases, with 9 bases left between them. This CDR3 comprises 11 residues. CDR1 and CDR2 from the germline V gene are DFQATT and SNEGSKA (reference sequence). CDR3 in amino acids: CSASFRGGYTF. Here the CDR3 DNA reads TGCAGTGCTAGCTTCAGGGGTGGCTACACCTTC.

This clonotype showed up many times. The chain recombines TRBV5-1 with TRBJ2-3, with TRBD1 matching 9 bases. J lost 3 bases, V lost 4 bases, and 9 bases had no gene match. Germline V gene data show CDR1 as SGHRS and CDR2 as YFSETQ. The CDR3 is 16 amino acids. The CDR3 bases are TGCGCCAGCAGCAGCTGGGGACAGGGAAAAACAGATACGCAGTATTTT. As protein: CASSSWGQGKTDTQYF.

This clonotype was observed many times. The rearrangement links TRBV7-6 to TRBJ2-3; 8 bases agree with TRBD1. The CDR3 totals 19 residues. J gave up 0 bases and V 1 base, and 12 bases lay outside the gene matches. Germline CDR1 and CDR2: SGHVS and FNYEAQ. The CDR3 DNA reads TGTGCCAGCAGCTTAGGGCCCGGACAGGGTTGGGGTAGCACAGATACGCAGTATTTT. This gives the protein CASSLGPGQGWGSTDTQYF.

Details on this clonotype: Possible read error: a much larger clone is one base away. This chain links TRBV19 with TRBJ1-5, with D uncertain. The CDR3 loop spans 17 amino acids. Looked up from germline, CDR1 is LNHDA and CDR2 is SQIVND (reference sequence). CDR3 DNA: TGTGCCAGTAGTATAGTTACCCCAATCGGCAGCAATCAGCCCCTGCATTTT. This gives the protein CASSIVTPIGSNQPLHF. The full variable domain, rest sourced from reference TRBV19 and TRBJ1-5, is DGGITQSPKYLFRKEGQNVTLSCEQNLNHDAMYWYRQDPGQGLRLIYYSQIVNDFQKGDIAEGYSVSREKKESFPLTVTSAQKNPTAFYLCASSIVTPIGSNQPLHFGDGTRLSIL.

This clonotype was recorded at least ten times. CDR3 sequence (DNA): TGCGCCAGCAGCCGGAGGACAGGGTTGGTTTATGGCTACACCTTC. Translation: CASSRRTGLVYGYTF. V gene TRBV5-1 combines with J gene TRBJ1-2; 8 positions agree with TRBD1. Looked up from germline, CDR1 is SGHRS and CDR2 is YFSETQ. With V trimmed by 4 bases and J by 5 bases, 10 bases remained unmatched. This CDR3 spans 15 amino acids.

The chain employs TRBV2 and TRBJ2-5; D is uncertain. Between the trimmed V and J ends, which lost 8 bases and 2 bases, there was a span of 9 bases. CDR3 size: 12 residues. Germline CDR1 and CDR2: SNHLY and FYNNEI. CDR3 coding DNA: TGTGCCAGCGGTTCGGAACAAGAGACCCAGTACTTC. It is translated as CASGSEQETQYF.

This sequence joins TRBV5-4 and TRBJ1-1, with D perhaps matching TRBD1 (6 bases). The CDR3 consists of 13 residues. V was trimmed by 4 bases and J by 7 bases, leaving 14 bases between them. Per germline, CDR1 SGHNT and CDR2 YYREEE (reference sequence). The CDR3 DNA sequence: TGTGCCAGCAGCCCTCGACAGGAAAGTGAAGCTTTCTTT. Encoded protein: CASSPRQESEAFF.

V is TRBV12-3 or TRBV12-4 and J is TRBJ1-5; D ambiguous. CDR3 length equals 16 residues. Trimming pared 6 bases from V and 6 bases from J, leaving 21 bases between. In DNA form, the CDR3 reads TGTGCCAGCAGCCCAACTGGGCAGTATCTAGGTCAGCCCCAGCATTTT. As protein: CASSPTGQYLGQPQHF.

A word on this clonotype: Given a much more abundant clone one base away, this may be a read error. This chain joins TRBV4-1 and TRBJ1-2; a weak D match, TRBD1 (6 bases). Germline V CDR1 and CDR2: MGHRA, YSYEKL. The CDR3 totals 15 residues. V lost 4 bases to trimming and J lost 2 bases, with 14 bases between them. The CDR3 region has the DNA TGCGCCAGCAGCCCCTCAGGGGCAGGCAACTATGGCTACACCTTC. Translated: CASSPSGAGNYGYTF.

The chain employs TRBV18 and TRBJ2-2, with TRBD1 matching over 7 bases. Trimming at V came to 3 bases and at J to 4 bases, leaving 5 bases not matched to a gene. This CDR3 is 15 amino acids long. Germline lookup yields CDR1 KGHSH and CDR2 LQKENI. CDR3 coding DNA: TGTGCCAGCTCACCGGGACAGAGAGCCACCGGGGAGCTGTTTTTT. Translating it yields CASSPGQRATGELFF.

In this sample, this clonotype turned up many times. This chain uses TRBV19 with TRBJ2-1; D is unclear. This CDR3 is built from 13 residues. Trimming took 3 bases from V and 10 from J, leaving 13 bases between them. Germline V lookup: CDR1 LNHDA, CDR2 SQIVND (reference sequence). Here the CDR3 DNA reads TGTGCCAGTAGTATCCTCGGGCCGTCCGAGCAGTTCTTC. Protein product: CASSILGPSEQFF.